Following are 11 T cell receptor beta chains from one sample sequenced in a study of T cell repertoires in cytomegalovirus infection. TCRdb fed the reads into MiXCR, producing one record per CDR3 protein. The sample lists 560,000 or so distinct CDR3 sequences; about 15% were seen once. Sequenced: CD8+ T cells from PBMCs. The receptors stem from a human donor in good health (CMV status not recorded). Some clones in this sample may be carry-over from other donors' samples.

This clonotype came up many times. The chain is built from TRBV28 and TRBJ2-1; 8 nucleotides match TRBD1. The CDR3 has 15 amino acids. The V gene end was trimmed by 11 bases and the J gene end by 7 bases; junction bases not matched to a gene: 16. CDR1 is MDHEN, CDR2 SYDVKM, per germline. DNA of the CDR3: TGTGCCGTCCTCTTCACCGGGACAGGAGGAAATGAGCAGTTCTTC. Translation: CAVLFTGTGGNEQFF.

This clonotype was seen many times. This sequence joins TRBV7-3 and TRBJ2-1; a possible D gene is TRBD1 (6 bases). The CDR3 contains 15 residues. V lost 4 bases and J 0 bases, leaving 10 bases between the germline ends. Per the germline V gene, CDR1 is SGHTA and CDR2 is FQGTGA. The CDR3 loop is CASSSGVNSYNEQFF. The CDR3, as DNA: TGTGCCAGCAGCTCAGGGGTTAACTCCTACAATGAGCAGTTCTTC.

This clonotype was observed many times. This rearrangement joins TRBV7-2 to TRBJ2-7; D might be TRBD2 (6 bases). Germline CDR1 reads SGHTA; CDR2 reads FQGNSA. Trimming took off 5 bases at V and 4 bases at J, with 18 bases between the two ends. The CDR3 has 15 residues. DNA of the CDR3: TGTGCCAGCAGCGAAGCCGGGACTCTAGCTTACGAGCAGTACTTC. As protein: CASSEAGTLAYEQYF.

This clonotype has at least ten counts. The chain has TRBV7-2 and TRBJ2-7; D may correspond to TRBD1 or TRBD2 (6 bases each). The CDR3 has 17 amino acids. CDR1 and CDR2 (germline): SGHTA, FQGNSA. The V end lost 2 bases, the J end lost 7 bases, and 24 bases lay between the germline ends. This CDR3 is CASSLRGVGLLSKEQYF. Here the CDR3 DNA reads TGTGCCAGCAGCTTAAGGGGGGTCGGACTCCTTTCGAAGGAGCAGTACTTC. The full variable domain, in which reference TRBV7-2 and TRBJ2-7 provide the parts outside the CDR3, is GAGVSQSPSNKVTEKGKDVELRCDPISGHTALYWYRQSLGQGLEFLIYFQGNSAPDKSGLPSDRFSAERTGGSVSTLTIQRTQQEDSAVYLCASSLRGVGLLSKEQYFGPGTRLTVT.

The V call is TRBV29-1, the J call TRBJ2-1, with 8 nucleotides matching TRBD1. Trimming at V came to 7 bases and at J to 2 bases, leaving 7 bases not matched to a gene. Germline V CDR1 and CDR2: SQVTM, ANQGSEA. The CDR3 is made up of 14 amino acids. CDR3 loop: CSALQGGPYNEQFF. The CDR3 bases are TGCAGCGCCTTACAGGGGGGCCCCTACAATGAGCAGTTCTTC.

In its sample, this clonotype was seen many times. The J gene is TRBJ1-4, the V gene TRBV4-1; D is undetermined. V was pared by 2 bases and J by 8 bases, with 12 bases between. Germline assignment: CDR1 MGHRA and CDR2 YSYEKL. The CDR3 contains 14 residues. The CDR3 sequence: CASSQPPSREKLFF. The CDR3 DNA sequence: TGCGCCAGCAGCCAACCTCCCTCGCGGGAAAAACTGTTTTTT.

This clonotype was counted many times. V and J are TRBV7-8 and TRBJ2-1, with D perhaps given as TRBD1 or TRBD2 (5 bases each). Germline lookup yields CDR1 SGHVS and CDR2 FQNEAQ. The CDR3 length is 15 residues. The germline V and J ends were trimmed by 2 bases and 0 bases, with 8 bases remaining between them. The CDR3 nucleotides are TGTGCCAGCAGCTTAAGGGACGGCTCCTACAATGAGCAGTTCTTC. Its translation is CASSLRDGSYNEQFF.

This clonotype was picked up many times. V usage is TRBV7-9 and J usage is TRBJ1-4; maybe TRBD1 (5 bases). This CDR3 has 13 amino acids. Germline-derived CDR1 and CDR2 are SEHNR and FQNEAQ (reference sequence). Trimming took 5 bases from V and 8 from J, leaving 12 bases between them. In nucleotides, the CDR3 is TGTGCCAGCAGCCTGGGACGGGGGGAAAAACTGTTTTTT. Encoded protein: CASSLGRGEKLFF.

This clonotype occurred a few times. The V call is TRBV12-3 or TRBV12-4, the J call TRBJ1-6, with D uncertain. The CDR3 covers 13 residues. V dropped 8 bases and J dropped 7 bases, with 12 bases sitting between them. CDR3 loop: CASGVSENSPLHF. The CDR3, as DNA: TGTGCCAGCGGGGTCTCCGAAAATTCACCCCTCCACTTT.

The V and J genes are TRBV20-1 and TRBJ2-7, with no clear D. Germline CDR1 reads DFQATT; CDR2 reads SNEGSKA (reference sequence). The CDR3 extends over 12 amino acids. The V end was cut by 1 base, the J end by 6 bases, with 10 bases between. The CDR3 sequence is CSARVVKAEQYF. The CDR3 coding sequence is TGCAGTGCTAGAGTGGTGAAGGCCGAGCAGTACTTC.

This clonotype turned up a few times. The chain carries TRBV2 and TRBJ1-1; D unresolved. Germline values: CDR1 SNHLY, CDR2 FYNNEI. CDR3 length: 9 amino acids. Trimming shortened V by 7 bases and J by 7 bases, and 4 bases separated the two germline ends. Here the CDR3 DNA reads TGTGCCAGCAATCATGAAGCTTTCTTT. This encodes CASNHEAFF.